One sample yielded the 3 T cell receptor beta chains listed below, sequenced in a study of T cell repertoires in cytomegalovirus infection. TCRdb re-called the reads with MiXCR, one entry per CDR3 protein. The repertoire has more than 650,000 distinct CDR3 sequences, less than 40% of them found once; the top ten carry roughly 2.8%. The sequenced sample was PBMCs. All receptors derive from a human donor in good health (CMV status not recorded). Some clones in this sample may be carry-over from other donors' samples.

The chain is built from TRBV25-1 and TRBJ1-1, with D possibly being TRBD1 (5 bases). Germline lookup yields CDR1 MGHDK and CDR2 SYGVNS. V lost 3 bases and J 1 base, leaving 9 bases between the germline ends. This CDR3 region has 14 residues. CDR3 residues: CASSDSTANTEAFF. CDR3 DNA sequence: TGTGCCAGCAGTGACTCGACAGCGAACACTGAAGCTTTCTTT.

This clonotype was seen repeatedly, ten times or more. The chain is built from TRBV25-1 and TRBJ1-2, with a possible D match to TRBD1 (6 bases). V was shortened by 5 bases and J by 4 bases, with 11 bases between the two germline ends. The CDR3 is 13 residues long. Per germline, CDR1 MGHDK and CDR2 SYGVNS. The CDR3 bases are TGTGCCAGCAGTCAGGGGCGGGGCTATGGCTACACCTTC. Protein sequence: CASSQGRGYGYTF.

This sequence joins TRBV7-2 and TRBJ1-6; perhaps TRBD1 as D (5 bases). V dropped 4 bases and J dropped 4 bases, with 17 bases sitting between them. Looked up from germline, CDR1 is SGHTA and CDR2 is FQGNSA. The CDR3 runs to 17 residues. This chain's CDR3 is CASSSARDRRYNSPLHF. The CDR3 coding sequence is TGTGCCAGCAGCTCCGCCCGGGACCGACGTTATAATTCACCCCTCCACTTT.